The 25 T cell receptor beta chains reported below all come from one sample, sequenced in a study of blood T cell repertoires in COVID-19. Sequenced by immunoSEQ multiplex PCR; TCRdb stores in-frame clones only, minus some. The sample gives more than 350,000 clones, more than 75% of which show up once; around 10% is in the top ten. The sequenced sample consisted of PBMCs or T cells enriched from blood (not recorded which). These receptor sequences come from a woman in her 50s who had recovered from COVID-19.

The chain joins TRBV4-1 to TRBJ1-2; 10 positions agree with TRBD1. CDR3 size: 15 residues. Germline CDR1 and CDR2: MGHRA and YSYEKL. V lost 9 bases to trimming and J lost 7 bases; unmatched junction nucleotides: 14. CDR3 bases: TGCGCCAGTAGACCTCCGGGACAGGGGATATCTGGCTACACCTTC. Translated: CASRPPGQGISGYTF.

The CDR3 sequence: CASSASFSSGNTIYF. Written as DNA, the CDR3 is TGCGCCAGCAGCGCCAGTTTCTCCTCTGGAAACACCATATATTTT. The chain is built from TRBV5-1 and TRBJ1-3; D not resolved. CDR3 size: 15 residues. Germline CDR1 is SGHRS and CDR2 is YFSETQ. Trimming removed 4 bases at V and 0 bases at J, with 11 bases between. Combining the CDR3 with reference TRBV5-1 and TRBJ1-3 gives the whole variable domain KAGVTQTPRYLIKTRGQQVTLSCSPISGHRSVSWYQQTPGQGLQFLFEYFSETQRNKGNFPGRFSGRQFSNSRSEMNVSTLELGDSALYLCASSASFSSGNTIYFGEGSWLTVV.

The chain joins TRBV4-1 to TRBJ1-4, with 9 bases lining up with TRBD1. Trimming at V came to 4 bases and at J to 8 bases, leaving 14 bases not matched to a gene. Per germline, CDR1 MGHRA and CDR2 YSYEKL. The CDR3 length is 17 residues. The CDR3 bases are TGCGCCAGCAGCCCCAACGCCGTACAGGGGGCGAACGAAAAACTGTTTTTT. Residues: CASSPNAVQGANEKLFF.

This clone was detected only a few times. CDR3 bases: TGTGCCCGGCGTTTTAGCGGGAGCGATACGCAGTATTTT. Translating gives CARRFSGSDTQYF. The V call is TRBV30, the J call TRBJ2-3; TRBD2 matches 9 bases. Germline trimming cut 8 bases from V and 6 bases from J; bases unmatched to any gene: 9. Germline loops: CDR1 GTSNPN, CDR2 SVGIG (reference sequence). The CDR3 length is 13 residues.

The rearrangement uses TRBV2 and TRBJ2-3; D ambiguous. This CDR3 is built from 11 residues. V was cut by 5 bases and J by 5 bases, with 5 bases left in between. Germline CDR1 reads SNHLY; CDR2 reads FYNNEI. The CDR3 sequence is CASSPQDTQYF. The CDR3 DNA reads TGTGCCAGCAGTCCCCAAGATACGCAGTATTTT. Full variable domain (rest looked up from reference TRBV2 and TRBJ2-3): EPEVTQTPSHQVTQMGQEVILRCVPISNHLYFYWYRQILGQKVEFLVSFYNNEISEKSEIFDDQFSVERPDGSNFTLKIRSTKLEDSAMYFCASSPQDTQYFGPGTRLTVL.

The rearrangement uses TRBV2 and TRBJ2-7; no firm D call. Looked up from germline, CDR1 is SNHLY and CDR2 is FYNNEI. V was cut by 5 bases and J by 1 base, with 6 bases left in between. The CDR3 runs to 12 residues. The DNA for the CDR3 is TGTGCCAGCAGTACAAGTTCCTACGAGCAGTACTTC. Translated, it gives CASSTSSYEQYF.

Only a few counts were recorded for this clone. The chain has TRBV6-5 and TRBJ2-2; 7 bases match TRBD1. The germline V gene has CDR1 MNHEY and CDR2 SVGAGI. J was trimmed by 5 bases and V by 0 bases; bases with no gene match: 3. The CDR3 extends over 15 amino acids. The CDR3 bases are TGTGCCAGCAGTTACTCGACAGGGAGAACCGGGGAGCTGTTTTTT. This gives the protein CASSYSTGRTGELFF.

The genes are TRBV28 and TRBJ1-2; no firm D call. The germline CDR1 and CDR2 sequences are MDHEN and SYDVKM. The CDR3 length is 14 residues. Trimming stripped 3 bases from V and 8 bases from J, with 16 bases between. The CDR3 region has the DNA TGTGCCAGCAGTTTTACGTCGGCCCGCGGAGGCTACACCTTC. It encodes CASSFTSARGGYTF.

J is TRBJ2-2 and V is TRBV29-1; no definite D call. Germline V gene lookup returns CDR1 SQVTM and CDR2 ANQGSEA. The CDR3 has 13 amino acids. V was clipped by 3 bases and J by 4 bases, with 9 bases between them. CDR3 DNA: TGCAGCGTTGATGTGAGTGGCACCGGGGAGCTGTTTTTT. Translation: CSVDVSGTGELFF.

The table lists this clone with a few counts. V and J are TRBV5-1 and TRBJ1-5; 9 nucleotides line up with TRBD1. CDR3 length: 18 residues. The germline V gene encodes CDR1 SGHRS and CDR2 YFSETQ. V dropped 2 bases and J dropped 4; count of bases not matched to a gene: 13. CDR3 region: CASSLGGQGTFWNQPQHF. The CDR3 region has the DNA TGCGCCAGCAGCTTAGGGGGACAGGGAACGTTTTGGAATCAGCCCCAGCATTTT.

The chain uses TRBV19 and TRBJ1-2, with 7 bases matching TRBD1. Trimming cost V 7 bases and J 0 bases; bases outside gene matches: 8. Germline-derived CDR1 and CDR2 are LNHDA and SQIVND (reference sequence). The CDR3 totals 15 residues. This CDR3 reads CASNDRARANYGYTF. DNA for the CDR3: TGTGCCAGTAATGACAGGGCACGTGCTAACTATGGCTACACCTTC.

The chain combines TRBV4-2 with TRBJ1-1; D is uncertain. Germline-derived CDR1 and CDR2 are LGHNA and YNFKEQ. Trimming pared 0 bases from V and 6 bases from J, leaving 14 bases between. The CDR3 is 15 amino acids. The CDR3 region is CASSQDAGFGAEAFF. CDR3 DNA sequence: TGTGCCAGCAGCCAAGATGCGGGGTTTGGGGCTGAAGCTTTCTTT.

V and J are TRBV7-8 and TRBJ1-5; the D is unclear. With 1 base removed from V and 0 bases from J, the gap between germline ends came to 10 bases. CDR3 length equals 16 residues. Germline V gene data show CDR1 as SGHVS and CDR2 as FQNEAQ. CDR3 DNA sequence: TGTGCCAGCAGCTTAGTTTACAGCCTTAGCAATCAGCCCCAGCATTTT. This sequence encodes CASSLVYSLSNQPQHF.

As for this clone: A much larger clone lies one base from this, so it may be a read error. The chain has TRBV14 and TRBJ1-1, with D possibly TRBD1 on 5 matching bases. From germline, CDR1 is SGHDN and CDR2 FVKESK. CDR3 length equals 13 residues. Trimming took 4 bases from V and 1 from J, leaving 7 bases between them. The DNA for the CDR3 is TGTGCCAGCAGCCCAAGGGGGAACACTGAAGCTTTCTTT. As protein: CASSPRGNTEAFF.

The chain has TRBV7-6 and TRBJ2-7; TRBD2 agrees at 10 bases. With 5 bases clipped from V and 7 bases from J, the junction kept 11 bases outside the gene matches. CDR3 length equals 15 residues. CDR1 SGHVS and CDR2 FNYEAQ come from the germline V gene. CDR3 in DNA: TGTGCCAGCAGCGTTAGCGGGGGGACCCCGCAGGAGCAGTACTTC. This encodes CASSVSGGTPQEQYF.

This clone was recorded a few times. V is TRBV2 and J is TRBJ1-5, with 8 nucleotides matching TRBD1. This CDR3 has 15 residues. Per the germline V gene, CDR1 is SNHLY and CDR2 is FYNNEI. J was trimmed by 4 bases and V by 6 bases; bases with no gene match: 8. CDR3 in amino acids: CASRRETGVNQPQHF. CDR3 nucleotide sequence: TGTGCCAGCAGAAGGGAGACAGGGGTTAATCAGCCCCAGCATTTT.

This clone appeared a single time. V gene TRBV24-1 combines with J gene TRBJ1-5; 8 nucleotides match TRBD1. CDR3 length: 13 residues. V was pared by 5 bases and J by 6 bases, with 2 bases of the junction left unmatched. The germline V gene has CDR1 KGHDR and CDR2 SFDVKD. CDR3 loop: CATSAQGGQPQHF. Here the CDR3 DNA reads TGTGCCACCAGTGCACAGGGGGGTCAGCCCCAGCATTTT.

The chain joins TRBV6-1 to TRBJ1-1; D remains ambiguous. Per germline, CDR1 MNHNS and CDR2 SASEGT. This CDR3 region has 16 residues. Trimming cost V 3 bases and J 4 bases, with 18 bases left between them. The chain's CDR3 is CASSDPGIERSTEAFF. Here the CDR3 DNA reads TGTGCCAGCAGTGACCCGGGGATAGAGAGGAGCACTGAAGCTTTCTTT.

This chain uses TRBV11-2 with TRBJ1-1; D unclear. The V end lost 0 bases, the J end lost 5 bases, and 10 bases lay between the germline ends. Germline CDR1 and CDR2: SGHAT and FQNNGV. The CDR3 runs to 14 residues. In nucleotides, the CDR3 is TGTGCCAGCAGCTTAGATCTGTCTAGTACTGAAGCTTTCTTT. It specifies CASSLDLSSTEAFF.

The V call is TRBV5-8, the J call TRBJ1-6; tentative D call: TRBD1 (5 bases). In germline, CDR1 is SGHTS, CDR2 YDEGEE. V shed 3 bases and J shed 5 bases, with 15 bases lying between them. The CDR3 has 16 residues. DNA for the CDR3: TGTGCCAGCAGCTGGCTTATCGGAGGGGATAATTCACCCCTCCACTTT. Translated: CASSWLIGGDNSPLHF.

The chain combines TRBV4-1 with TRBJ2-3; D may be TRBD1 (7 bases). This CDR3 region has 18 residues. Germline loops: CDR1 MGHRA, CDR2 YSYEKL. The V gene lost 4 bases and the J gene lost 5 bases, with 25 bases spanning the gap. CDR3 DNA sequence: TGCGCCAGCAGCCCCGGAAGGTCTCGGAGGGGGCTGGGAGATACGCAGTATTTT. Encoded protein: CASSPGRSRRGLGDTQYF.

This chain uses TRBV5-1 with TRBJ1-1, with D possibly TRBD1 on 5 matching bases. Germline V CDR1 and CDR2: SGHRS, YFSETQ. The CDR3 consists of 14 residues. With 0 bases removed from V and 3 bases from J, the gap between germline ends came to 9 bases. The CDR3 loop reads CASSLAGQYTEAFF. In nucleotides, the CDR3 is TGCGCCAGCAGCTTGGCAGGGCAGTACACTGAAGCTTTCTTT.

The gene calls are TRBV7-2 and TRBJ1-2, with D perhaps matching TRBD1 (6 bases). The CDR3 runs to 15 residues. CDR1 is SGHTA, CDR2 FQGNSA, per germline. The V and J ends lost 0 bases and 7 bases respectively, with 15 bases between them. The CDR3 DNA sequence: TGTGCCAGCAGCTTAGCAAAGTCAGGGGATCGTGGCTACACCTTC. This sequence encodes CASSLAKSGDRGYTF.

This clone was counted a single time. This chain connects TRBV5-1 to TRBJ2-2; no definite D call. Per the germline V gene, CDR1 is SGHRS and CDR2 is YFSETQ. There are 13 residues in the CDR3. Trimming removed 0 bases from V and 5 bases from J, with 5 bases in between. CDR3 nucleotides: TGCGCCAGCAGCTTGGTTACTACCGGGGAGCTGTTTTTT. Amino acids: CASSLVTTGELFF.

The chain combines TRBV7-3 with TRBJ2-1; the match to TRBD2 covers 10 bases. Germline V gene lookup returns CDR1 SGHTA and CDR2 FQGTGA. J lost 9 bases, V lost 5 bases, and 10 bases had no gene match. This CDR3 is built from 15 residues. CDR3 region: CASSPSGGPSAEQFF. In DNA, the CDR3 is TGTGCCAGCAGCCCTAGCGGGGGCCCTTCTGCTGAGCAGTTCTTC. The entire variable domain, with the rest obtained from reference TRBV7-3 and TRBJ2-1, is as follows: GAGVSQTPSNKVTEKGKYVELRCDPISGHTALYWYRQSLGQGPEFLIYFQGTGAADDSGLPNDRFFAVRPEGSVSTLKIQRTERGDSAVYLCASSPSGGPSAEQFFGPGTRLTVL.